This T cell receptor beta chain appears in the sequencing data of a study of cytomegalovirus exposure and HLA in healthy donors. In the study overall: Drawn from HLA-typed donors, approximately 85 million unique TCRs were held in an early data release. Out of 398 genotyped donors, 81% belonged to the Caucasian-associated ancestry cluster. Study-level findings and limits: What was likely a sequencing artifact was a cluster of highly shared sequence variants. TCR beta chains numbering roughly 150 were designated cytomegalovirus-associated.

V trimming: 6 bases; J trimming: 4 bases; junction bases outside the gene matches: 5. The CDR3 spans 14 residues. The germline CDR1 and CDR2 sequences are SNHLY and FYNNEI. Comments on this clone: As yet, its antigen is unknown.

Use of 60 Vbeta and 13 Jbeta primers characterized the PCR. Clones were read by immunoSEQ multiplex PCR, and TCRdb kept only the in-frame ones, dropping some. The sample shows around 150,000 clones, approximately 79% of them seen only once. Sequencing input: PBMCs. The chain employs TRBV2 and TRBJ1-2, with TRBD1 matching over 10 bases. This TCR was sampled from a man aged 35 to 55 in good health and CMV-seropositive. CDR3 sequence reads: CASSGQGGIYGYTF. The CDR3 DNA follows: TGTGCCAGCAGCGGACAGGGGGGAATCTATGGCTACACCTTC. The variable domain in full, with the rest retrieved from reference TRBV2 and TRBJ1-2, is EPEVTQTPSHQVTQMGQEVILRCVPISNHLYFYWYRQILGQKVEFLVSFYNNEISEKSEIFDDQFSVERPDGSNFTLKIRSTKLEDSAMYFCASSGQGGIYGYTFGSGTRLTVV.